A single sample gave rise to the 12 T cell receptor beta chains below, sequenced in a study of naive and memory T cell subsets. An equimolar mix of two oligonucleotides served as the beta constant-region primer for TRBC1 and TRBC2. Ligated cDNA was amplified by four rounds of PCR with nested alpha and beta constant-region primers and SP2. A single record per CDR3 protein comes from TCRdb applying MiXCR to the UMI-ligation and nested PCR reads. The sample includes some 80,000 distinct CDR3 sequences, about 10% of them seen just once. The material sequenced was naive CD8+ T cells from blood. The receptor set was obtained from a human donor in good health.

This chain joins TRBV28 and TRBJ1-6; 8 positions agree with TRBD1. The CDR3 has 15 amino acids. Germline V gene sequence: CDR1 MDHEN, CDR2 SYDVKM. V shed 8 bases, J shed 0 bases, and the junction held 3 bases outside the gene matches. The DNA of the CDR3 is TGTGCCAGCTTTGGACAGGGCTCCTATAATTCACCCCTCCACTTT. It codes for CASFGQGSYNSPLHF.

This clonotype came up many times. The chain combines TRBV29-1 with TRBJ2-1; the D gene is possibly TRBD2 (5 bases). CDR3 length: 15 residues. The V end was cut by 3 bases, the J end by 1 base, with 13 bases between. Germline V lookup: CDR1 SQVTM, CDR2 ANQGSEA. CDR3 region: CSVEGVAGSYNEQFF. In DNA form, the CDR3 reads TGCAGCGTTGAGGGAGTAGCTGGTTCCTACAATGAGCAGTTCTTC.

This clonotype was seen at least ten times. The chain employs TRBV6-5 and TRBJ2-2; TRBD1 matches 8 bases. Germline V gene sequence: CDR1 MNHEY, CDR2 SVGAGI. The CDR3 covers 14 residues. J was trimmed by 4 bases and V by 7 bases; bases with no gene match: 5. The CDR3 bases are TGTGCCAGCACACCGACAGGGGTCACCGGGGAGCTGTTTTTT. Protein product: CASTPTGVTGELFF.

This clonotype has a count of ten or more. The chain's CDR3 is CASSGRTGAGQYF. CDR3 nucleotide sequence: TGTGCCAGCAGCGGGCGGACAGGCGCGGGCCAGTACTTC. The rearrangement links TRBV21-1 to TRBJ2-7; TRBD1, the D gene given by the table, was not confirmed from the DNA. TRBV21-1 is an annotated pseudogene. The CDR3 totals 13 residues.

In its sample, this clonotype was seen a few times. This rearrangement joins TRBV25-1 to TRBJ1-2; D uncertain. CDR1 and CDR2 from the germline V gene are MGHDK and SYGVNS. The CDR3 has 14 residues. The V and J ends lost 1 base and 4 bases respectively, with 10 bases between them. The CDR3 sequence: CASSESERAYGYTF. The DNA for the CDR3 is TGTGCCAGCAGTGAATCAGAGCGAGCCTATGGCTACACCTTC.

Details on this clonotype: A much larger clone lies one base from this, so it may be a read error. CDR3 DNA: TGCAGCGTTCTTAGCGGGCAAAGCAATGAGCAGTTCTTC. Encoded protein: CSVLSGQSNEQFF. The chain recombines TRBV29-1 with TRBJ2-1; 7 bases line up with TRBD2. CDR3 size: 13 residues. J lost 6 bases, V lost 5 bases, and 7 bases had no gene match. Germline values: CDR1 SQVTM, CDR2 ANQGSEA.

The chain combines TRBV27 with TRBJ2-5; 8 nucleotides agree with TRBD1. CDR3 length: 15 amino acids. V gave up 7 bases and J gave up 2 bases; unmatched junction bases: 9. In germline, CDR1 is MNHEY, CDR2 SMNVEV (reference sequence). CDR3: CASTPLGQGQETQYF. The CDR3 bases are TGTGCCAGCACCCCATTAGGACAGGGACAAGAGACCCAGTACTTC.

The gene calls are TRBV5-5 and TRBJ1-1, with D possibly being TRBD1 (6 bases). Germline CDR1 SGHKS, CDR2 YYEKEE (reference sequence). The V end lost 4 bases, the J end lost 4 bases, and 11 bases lay between the germline ends. The CDR3 is made up of 13 amino acids. In DNA form, the CDR3 reads TGTGCCAGCAGCCCGACAGGTATCACTGAAGCTTTCTTT. Translating it yields CASSPTGITEAFF.

This clonotype was seen at least ten times. The rearrangement joins TRBV29-1 to TRBJ2-1, with D perhaps matching TRBD2 (5 bases). The ends were cut back, 2 bases at V and 8 bases at J, with 22 bases in the middle. Germline CDR1 is SQVTM and CDR2 is ANQGSEA. The CDR3 runs 16 residues. In DNA form, the CDR3 reads TGCAGCGTTGAACCCCGCGAGGGCGATCGGATCTATGAGCAGTTCTTC. It codes for CSVEPREGDRIYEQFF.

In its sample, this clonotype was seen a few times. The CDR3 DNA follows: TGTGCCATCCTAGCGGGAGCGGTGCCCGGCGAGCAGTACTTC. Protein sequence: CAILAGAVPGEQYF. The V gene is TRBV10-3, the J gene TRBJ2-7, with 10 bases that match TRBD2. Germline CDR1 is ENHRY and CDR2 is SYGVKD. V lost 8 bases to trimming and J lost 6 bases; unmatched junction nucleotides: 10. The CDR3 covers 14 residues.

This clonotype has more than one count but fewer than ten. The chain carries TRBV20-1 and TRBJ1-5; D ambiguous. V lost 3 bases and J 7 bases, leaving 13 bases between the germline ends. Germline V CDR1 and CDR2: DFQATT, SNEGSKA (reference sequence). This CDR3 contains 13 residues. CDR3 sequence: CSARETGVQPQHF. As DNA, the CDR3 is TGCAGTGCTAGGGAGACCGGAGTACAGCCCCAGCATTTT.

This clonotype was found many times. The chain is built from TRBV5-4 and TRBJ1-6, with D unclear. Germline V gene data show CDR1 as SGHNT and CDR2 as YYREEE (reference sequence). Trimming took 2 bases from V and 10 from J, leaving 10 bases between them. This CDR3 region has 13 residues. Written as DNA, the CDR3 is TGTGCCAGCAGCTTTTACTCGCAGTCACCCCTCCACTTT. It translates to CASSFYSQSPLHF.